The source of this TCR beta chain is a study of beta chain features in type 1 diabetes. Concerning this clone itself: The antigen remains undetermined.

Study-wide points: Moderate yet significant TCRB CDR3 shortening was seen in Type 1 diabetes patients in all four CD4+ subsets.

Expressed TCRB transcripts got sequenced, as all isolated RNA was reverse transcribed. Profiled with immunoSEQ multiplex PCR; TCRdb holds only in-frame clones, not every one. The table includes about 400,000 clones, approximately 12% detected once. The CDR3 length is 13 residues. From germline, CDR1 is SGHDT and CDR2 YYEEEE. V shed 6 bases and J 7 bases; nucleotides not matched to a gene: 9. This rearrangement joins TRBV5-6 to TRBJ2-5, with 7 positions matching TRBD2. The TCR comes from a man in his late teens or twenties in good health. The sample consisted of naive CD4+ T cells from blood. CDR3 in amino acids: CASNPGRGATQYF. The CDR3 coding sequence is TGTGCCAGCAACCCGGGGAGGGGAGCGACCCAGTACTTC.